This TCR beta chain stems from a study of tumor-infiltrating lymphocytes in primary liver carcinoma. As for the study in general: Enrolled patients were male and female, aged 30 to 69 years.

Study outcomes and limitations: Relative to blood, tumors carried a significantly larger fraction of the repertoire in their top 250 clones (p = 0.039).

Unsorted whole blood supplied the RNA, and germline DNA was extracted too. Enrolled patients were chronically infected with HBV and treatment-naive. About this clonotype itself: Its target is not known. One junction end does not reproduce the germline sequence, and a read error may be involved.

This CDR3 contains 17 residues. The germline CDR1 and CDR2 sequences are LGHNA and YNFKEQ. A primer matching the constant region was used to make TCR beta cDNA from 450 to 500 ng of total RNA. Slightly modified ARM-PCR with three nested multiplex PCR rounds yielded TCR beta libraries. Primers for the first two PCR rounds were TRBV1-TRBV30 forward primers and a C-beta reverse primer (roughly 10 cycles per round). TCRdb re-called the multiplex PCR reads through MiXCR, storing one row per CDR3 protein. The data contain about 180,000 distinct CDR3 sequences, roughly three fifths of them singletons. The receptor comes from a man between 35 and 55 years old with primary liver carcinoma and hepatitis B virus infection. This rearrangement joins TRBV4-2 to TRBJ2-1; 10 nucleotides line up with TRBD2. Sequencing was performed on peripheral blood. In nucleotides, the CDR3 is TGTGCCAGCAACCAAGAACCCGGGACTAGCGTCTACGATGAGCAGTTCTTC. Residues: CASNQEPGTSVYDEQFF.